This passage covers 11 T cell receptor beta chains from one sample sequenced in a study of tumor-infiltrating lymphocytes in primary liver carcinoma. They got blood RNA out of unsorted whole blood and also pulled out germline DNA. A constant-region primer primed TCR beta cDNA synthesis from 400 to 550 ng of total RNA. Three nested multiplex PCR rounds of slightly modified ARM-PCR generated TCR beta libraries. TRBV1-TRBV30 forward primers and a C-beta reverse primer were used in the first two PCR rounds, which each ran for approximately 11 cycles. TCRdb fed the multiplex PCR reads into MiXCR, producing one record per CDR3 protein. The table includes 250,000 to 350,000 distinct CDR3 sequences, roughly 60% detected once. The sequenced sample consisted of peripheral blood. Receptors were obtained from a woman younger than 45 with primary liver carcinoma and hepatitis B virus infection.

Details on this clonotype: This may stem from a read error, because a much larger clone lies one nucleotide away. The CDR3 here is CASSLGISGSYEQYF. For the CDR3, the DNA is TGCGCCAGCAGCCTCGGGATTAGCGGGAGCTACGAGCAGTACTTC. V is TRBV4-1 and J is TRBJ2-7, with 9 bases fitting TRBD2. This CDR3 is 15 amino acids long. V dropped 4 bases and J dropped 3; count of bases not matched to a gene: 7. In germline, CDR1 is MGHRA, CDR2 YSYEKL.

In the case of this clonotype: This likely comes from a read error, as the CDR3 has no conserved phenylalanine or tryptophan at its end. The CDR3 region is CASSQDGGNSPLHL. CDR3 nucleotide sequence: TGCGCCAGCAGCCAAGACGGGGGGAATTCACCCCTCCACTTA. The chain uses TRBV4-3 and TRBJ1-6; a possible D gene is TRBD1 (5 bases). Trimming shortened V by 0 bases and J by 7 bases, and 7 bases separated the two germline ends. Germline V gives CDR1 LGHNA, CDR2 YSLEER. This CDR3 is 14 amino acids long.

About this clonotype itself: A much larger clone differs by one base, so this may be a read error. This chain links TRBV4-3 with TRBJ2-1; D is ambiguous. Per the germline V gene, CDR1 is LGHNA and CDR2 is YSLEER. The CDR3 is made up of 16 amino acids. CDR3 sequence (DNA): TGCGCCAGGAGCCAAGAGGACCAACTGGCCTACAATGAGCAGTTCTTC. Translated: CARSQEDQLAYNEQFF.

With respect to this clonotype: The germline gene is not matched at one end of the junction; a read error may be the cause. The V and J genes are TRBV4-3 and TRBJ2-7, with D perhaps matching TRBD1 or TRBD2 (5 bases each). CDR1 is LGHNA, CDR2 YSLEER, per germline. CDR3 length: 17 amino acids. This CDR3 reads CASSQEVGNRTFFEQYF. The CDR3 coding sequence is TGCGCCAGCAGCCAAGAAGTCGGGAACAGGACATTCTTCGAGCAATACTTC.

This clonotype was observed a handful of times. The chain has TRBV6-5 and TRBJ1-1; D is unclear. V shed 4 bases and J shed 11 bases, with 14 bases lying between them. The CDR3 has 12 amino acids. Germline lookup yields CDR1 MNHEY and CDR2 SVGAGI. In DNA form, the CDR3 reads TGTGCCAGCAGTTTGGAGGTTGGGCGGGCTTTCTTT. Its translation is CASSLEVGRAFF.

V and J are TRBV25-1 and TRBJ2-1; 11 positions agree with TRBD2. The germline gives CDR1 MGHDK, CDR2 SYGVNS. The CDR3 is 18 residues long. Trimming took 1 base from V and 1 from J; bases not matched to a gene: 6. The CDR3 region is CASSESGLAGSSYNEQFF. CDR3 in DNA: TGTGCCAGCAGTGAATCCGGACTAGCGGGTTCATCCTACAATGAGCAGTTCTTC.

The V and J genes are TRBV6-8 and TRBJ2-7; 7 positions agree with TRBD1. Germline V lookup: CDR1 MNHGY, CDR2 SAAAGT. Trimming cost V 2 bases and J 10 bases; bases outside gene matches: 11. The CDR3 is 14 amino acids. The CDR3 DNA sequence: TGTGCCAGCAGTTACGGACAGGCATCCTACGTACAGTACTTC. Translating gives CASSYGQASYVQYF.

A note on this clonotype: It is likely a read error, because the conserved phenylalanine at the end of the CDR3 is missing. V and J are TRBV11-3 and TRBJ2-5; 10 nucleotides line up with TRBD2. CDR1 SGHNT and CDR2 YENEEA come from the germline V gene. Trimming took 7 bases from V and 2 from J; bases not matched to a gene: 1. This CDR3 has 13 amino acids. CDR3 loop: CASKAGGQETQYS. The DNA for the CDR3 is TGTGCCAGCAAAGCGGGGGGGCAAGAGACCCAGTACTCC.

As for this clonotype: Being one base from a much bigger clone, this may be a read error. The chain links TRBV6-2 or TRBV6-3 to TRBJ2-5; TRBD2 aligns across 12 bases. This CDR3 is built from 14 residues. The junction had 7 bases not matched to a gene; V was cut back by 9 bases and J by 5 bases. In germline, CDR1 is MNHEY, CDR2 SVGEGT. The CDR3 coding sequence is TGTGCCAGTCGAAGACTAGCGGGAGAGGAGACCCAGTACTTC. Its translation: CASRRLAGEETQYF.

Only a few counts were recorded for this clonotype. This chain connects TRBV4-2 to TRBJ2-3; a weak D match, TRBD1 (6 bases). The germline V gene encodes CDR1 LGHNA and CDR2 YNFKEQ. The CDR3 runs to 15 residues. The V end lost 1 base, the J end lost 0 bases, and 8 bases lay between the germline ends. DNA for the CDR3: TGTGCCAGCAGCCAAGGGACAGAAAGCACAGATACGCAGTATTTT. It translates to CASSQGTESTDTQYF.

Details on this clonotype: This clone may be a read error of a much larger clone one base away. It is likely a read error, because the conserved phenylalanine at the end of the CDR3 is missing. The chain links TRBV4-2 to TRBJ1-1; a possible D gene is TRBD1 (5 bases). CDR3 length equals 14 residues. The V end lost 1 base, the J end lost 6 bases, and 12 bases lay between the germline ends. In germline, CDR1 is LGHNA, CDR2 YNFKEQ. The CDR3 region is CASSQGMGRPEAFI. The CDR3 bases are TGTGCCAGCAGCCAAGGGATGGGGCGTCCTGAAGCTTTCATT.